One sample yielded the 9 T cell receptor beta chains listed below, sequenced in a study of vaccination and CD4 T cells after COVID-19. The antigens these receptors bind are not known. Cultured CD4+ T cells had their DNA profiled by the Oncomine TCR Beta short-read assay. TCRdb re-called the PCR reads with MiXCR, one entry per CDR3 protein. The sample contains some 8,300 distinct CDR3 sequences, less than 85% of which appear only once. Treatment noted: approximately 11-day PBMC culture with coronavirus spike peptide pools or control peptides (ViraFEST assay). Sequenced sample: CD4+ T cells from blood, cultured in vitro. The receptors were gathered from a human donor who had recovered from COVID-19.

This clonotype was counted a few times. J is TRBJ2-1 and V is TRBV29-1; TRBD1 agrees at 7 bases. J was trimmed by 6 bases and V by 5 bases; bases with no gene match: 10. This CDR3 has 14 residues. The V gene's germline CDR1 is SQVTM and CDR2 ANQGSEA. CDR3 residues: CSVHPQGQFNEQFF. DNA for the CDR3: TGCAGCGTTCACCCTCAGGGACAGTTCAATGAGCAGTTCTTC.

The rearrangement links TRBV6-5 to TRBJ2-2, with 8 bases fitting TRBD1. The CDR3 consists of 15 residues. CDR1 MNHEY and CDR2 SVGAGI come from the germline V gene. V dropped 4 bases and J dropped 5; count of bases not matched to a gene: 6. CDR3 region: CASSWTNRGTGELFF. In nucleotides, the CDR3 is TGTGCCAGCAGTTGGACCAACAGGGGGACCGGGGAGCTGTTTTTT.

The sample holds a few counts of this clonotype. V and J are TRBV20-1 and TRBJ1-6, with D hard to call. With 3 bases removed from V and 0 bases from J, the gap between germline ends came to 12 bases. This CDR3 spans 16 amino acids. Germline V lookup: CDR1 DFQATT, CDR2 SNEGSKA (reference sequence). The CDR3 region is CSAREGGSSYNSPLHF. The CDR3 coding sequence is TGCAGTGCTAGGGAGGGTGGCAGCTCCTATAATTCACCCCTCCACTTT.

The rearrangement links TRBV7-3 to TRBJ2-5; D call uncertain. The CDR3 consists of 13 residues. The germline V gene has CDR1 SGHTA and CDR2 FQGTGA. V lost 2 bases to trimming and J lost 6 bases, with 10 bases between them. The DNA of the CDR3 is TGTGCCAGCAGCTTAGTTCCGGGCCAGACCCAGTACTTC. It codes for CASSLVPGQTQYF.

The rearrangement joins TRBV20-1 to TRBJ1-5; D gene ambiguous. The germline CDR1 and CDR2 sequences are DFQATT and SNEGSKA (reference sequence). Trimming stripped 0 bases from V and 5 bases from J, with 8 bases between. This CDR3 region has 13 residues. CDR3 DNA: TGCAGTGCTAGAGAAGGGTCTGATCAGCCCCAGCATTTT. Protein product: CSAREGSDQPQHF.

CDR3 region: CASSERGSGANVLTF. In nucleotides, the CDR3 is TGCGCCAGCAGTGAAAGGGGGTCAGGGGCCAACGTCCTGACTTTC. This chain uses TRBV10-1 with TRBJ2-6, with TRBD1 as a possible D gene (6 bases). V lost 3 bases and J 4 bases, leaving 10 bases between the germline ends. The CDR3 loop spans 15 amino acids. Germline V gene sequence: CDR1 WNHNN, CDR2 SYGVQD (reference sequence).

The V and J genes are TRBV5-1 and TRBJ1-2; no definite D call. CDR3 size: 11 residues. V lost 0 bases and J lost 8, with 5 bases in between. CDR1 and CDR2 (germline): SGHRS, YFSETQ. The chain's CDR3 is CASSLEGGYTF. The DNA for the CDR3 is TGCGCCAGCAGCTTGGAGGGAGGCTACACCTTC.

This clonotype has just a few counts. The rearrangement joins TRBV20-1 to TRBJ1-5; D remains unclear. The germline gives CDR1 DFQATT, CDR2 SNEGSKA (reference sequence). CDR3 length equals 16 residues. V was trimmed by 6 bases and J by 1 base, leaving 19 bases between them. The CDR3 loop is CSAHAVVEVSNQPQHF. CDR3 sequence (DNA): TGCAGTGCCCACGCGGTTGTGGAGGTGAGCAATCAGCCCCAGCATTTT.

V gene TRBV20-1 combines with J gene TRBJ2-3; 10 bases are a match to TRBD2. The CDR3 spans 16 residues. Germline assignment: CDR1 DFQATT and CDR2 SNEGSKA (reference sequence). V dropped 3 bases and J dropped 2; count of bases not matched to a gene: 8. The CDR3, as DNA: TGCAGTGCTAGCCTAGCGGGGGCCCTTAACACAGATACGCAGTATTTT. Amino acid sequence: CSASLAGALNTDTQYF.